This TCR beta chain was identified in a study of blood T cell repertoires in COVID-19 (dated by TCRdb to about 2020). Context from the whole study: Collaborator samples came from the United States, Italy and Spain and covered acute and convalescent phases of COVID-19. The prospective study material was composed of cDNA or gDNA derived from T cells, B-cell-depleted T cells, or PBMCs. Subjects who had been exposed to COVID-19, were actively infected with it, or had recovered from it provided the deeply sampled blood TCRbeta repertoires that made up the dataset. A freely available public database, intended as a resource for researchers studying the immune response to SARS-CoV-2, is where the repertoires were released. Samples came from the ongoing ImmuneRACE study (first 160 participants) plus 1,254 subjects from 6 global collaborators. Sample metadata almost always included a de-identified subject ID, COVID-19 status, age in years and sex. Where available, HLA class I and class II types were obtained from metadata supplied by the sample provider rather than from assay-based typing. What the authors observed across the whole study: The quantity of clinical and demographic metadata differed by source and by participant and was supplied without curation.

On this clone: What this receptor recognizes is not known. No much larger clonotype is one base removed from it; base qualities were not supplied.

Sequences SGHRS (CDR1) and YFSETQ (CDR2) are obtained from the germline V gene. Reading from cysteine to phenylalanine, the CDR3 counts 15 amino acids. The sequence is cut down to CDR3 DNA, 45 bases in frame from base 1. For this chain, trimming is 4 bases at the V end and 1 base at the J end, and the number of junction bases without a gene match is 8. At one collaborating source in Seattle, patients were enrolled during active infection and were followed longitudinally through the course of disease. Each collaborating institution followed its own protocols to collect whole blood in K2EDTA tubes. Collaborator samples were shipped for TCRbeta analysis as frozen whole blood, isolated PBMCs, or DNA extracted from either sample type. TCRbeta CDR3 regions were amplified from genomic DNA by means of the immunoSEQ Assay, a bias-controlled multiplex PCR. The paper's processing steps were these. Nucleated cell counts per sample were estimated from amplification of reference gene primers within the assay. To quantify the absolute abundance of each unique TCRbeta CDR3 rearrangement, sequence reads were collapsed and filtered. For each sample, productive Simpson clonality was calculated by taking the square root of Simpson's diversity index across productive rearrangements. TCRdb carries this immuneACCESS record with in-frame sequences only. Its versions omit some clonotypes, under half of them owing to an unresolved V gene in the studies checked, with the rest unexplained. Clone size and the V and J calls come from that table; the DNA yielded D and trimming. In this sample the table shows about 230,000 clones, over 80% of which occur a single time. The ten largest clones represent 2.7% of the sample.

The origin of this receptor is a man in his thirties or forties with COVID-19, enrolled during active disease. The sequenced sample was peripheral blood. In this chain, TRBV5-1 is recombined with TRBJ2-7, and TRBD2 aligns with 7 junction nucleotides. CDR3 loop: CASSRMVGLSYEQYF. The nucleotide sequence reads as follows: TGCGCCAGCAGCCGTATGGTGGGACTATCCTACGAGCAGTACTTC.